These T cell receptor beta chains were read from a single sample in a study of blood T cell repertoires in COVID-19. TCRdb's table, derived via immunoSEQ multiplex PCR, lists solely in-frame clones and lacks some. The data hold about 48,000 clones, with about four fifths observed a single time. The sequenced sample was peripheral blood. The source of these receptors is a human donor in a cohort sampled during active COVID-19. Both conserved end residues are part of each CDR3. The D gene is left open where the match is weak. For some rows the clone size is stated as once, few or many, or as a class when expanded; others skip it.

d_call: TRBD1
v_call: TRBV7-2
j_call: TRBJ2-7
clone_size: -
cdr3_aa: CASSVPGQTSYEQYF
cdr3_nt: TGTGCCAGCAGCGTACCGGGACAGACCTCCTACGAGCAGTACTTC

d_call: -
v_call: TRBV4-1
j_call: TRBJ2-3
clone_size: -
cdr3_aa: CASSQFYPSRDTQYF
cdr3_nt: TGCGCCAGCAGCCAATTCTATCCTAGTCGGGATACGCAGTATTTT

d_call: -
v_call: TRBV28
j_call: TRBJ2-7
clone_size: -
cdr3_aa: CASAGASASSSYEQYF
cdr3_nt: TGTGCCAGCGCTGGCGCTAGCGCCAGCAGCTCCTACGAGCAGTACTTC

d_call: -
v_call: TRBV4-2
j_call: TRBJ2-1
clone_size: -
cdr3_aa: CASSQEARGPYNEQFF
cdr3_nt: TGTGCCAGCAGCCAAGAGGCGCGGGGGCCCTACAATGAGCAGTTCTTC

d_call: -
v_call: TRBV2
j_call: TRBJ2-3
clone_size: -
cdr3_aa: CASSETSMYTDTQYF
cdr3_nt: TGTGCCAGCAGTGAAACTTCGATGTATACAGATACGCAGTATTTT

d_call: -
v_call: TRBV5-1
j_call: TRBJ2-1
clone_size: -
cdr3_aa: CASSSLSRPEQFF
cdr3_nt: TGCGCCAGCAGTTCTTTGTCCCGTCCTGAGCAGTTCTTC

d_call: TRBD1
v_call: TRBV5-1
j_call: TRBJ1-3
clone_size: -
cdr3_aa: CASSLPGGAGGNTIYF
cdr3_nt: TGCGCCAGCAGCTTGCCAGGGGGCGCGGGTGGAAACACCATATATTTT

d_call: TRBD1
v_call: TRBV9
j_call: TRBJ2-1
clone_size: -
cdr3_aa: CASSVFVGTGASSEQFF
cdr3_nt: TGTGCCAGCAGCGTTTTTGTCGGGACAGGGGCCTCAAGTGAGCAGTTCTTC

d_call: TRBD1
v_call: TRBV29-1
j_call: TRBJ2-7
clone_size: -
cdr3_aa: CSAWTGAYEQYF
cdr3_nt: TGCAGCGCTTGGACAGGGGCCTACGAGCAGTACTTC

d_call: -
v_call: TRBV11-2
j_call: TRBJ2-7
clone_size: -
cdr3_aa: CASSLVIGTYEQYF
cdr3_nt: TGTGCCAGCAGCTTAGTCATCGGGACCTACGAGCAGTACTTC

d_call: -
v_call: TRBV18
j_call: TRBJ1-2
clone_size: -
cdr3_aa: CASSPPLLSRYTF
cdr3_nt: TGTGCCAGCTCACCACCACTGCTATCTCGCTACACCTTC

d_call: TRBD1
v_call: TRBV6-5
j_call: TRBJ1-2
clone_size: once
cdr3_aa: CASSYSDRAAYTF
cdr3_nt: TGTGCCAGCAGTTACTCAGACAGGGCAGCCTACACCTTC

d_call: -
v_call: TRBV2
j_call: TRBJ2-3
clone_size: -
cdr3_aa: CASSLEGASTDTQYF
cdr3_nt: TGTGCCAGCAGCTTGGAGGGGGCTAGTACAGATACGCAGTATTTT